This TCR beta chain appears in the sequencing data of a study of T-cell reconstitution after alpha-beta-depleted transplantation in children. Study conclusions and caveats: Some patients' high day-60 TCRbeta diversity was traced to surviving recipient T cells and thymic progenitors.

Construction of the TCRbeta library involved unique molecular identifiers. Each CDR3 protein gets one entry after TCRdb re-called the PCR reads with MiXCR. In the table there are 450,000 to 550,000 distinct CDR3 sequences, roughly 10% of which are singletons. A word on this clonotype: Its specificity is not known.

The germline gives CDR1 KGHSH, CDR2 LQKENI. The CDR3 is 16 amino acids. J was trimmed by 4 bases and V by 4 bases; bases with no gene match: 7. V is TRBV18 and J is TRBJ2-2; 9 bases line up with TRBD1. This clonotype originated in a female patient aged 2-10 years who had a stem cell transplant for aplastic anemia, so the T cells may come from the graft donor. Sample: PBMCs, mostly from graft donor cells, taken 180 days after TCRalphabeta/CD19-depleted stem cell transplant. CDR3 region: CASSHNRGRGTGELFF. The CDR3 DNA follows: TGTGCCAGCTCACACAACAGGGGGCGCGGCACCGGGGAGCTGTTTTTT.